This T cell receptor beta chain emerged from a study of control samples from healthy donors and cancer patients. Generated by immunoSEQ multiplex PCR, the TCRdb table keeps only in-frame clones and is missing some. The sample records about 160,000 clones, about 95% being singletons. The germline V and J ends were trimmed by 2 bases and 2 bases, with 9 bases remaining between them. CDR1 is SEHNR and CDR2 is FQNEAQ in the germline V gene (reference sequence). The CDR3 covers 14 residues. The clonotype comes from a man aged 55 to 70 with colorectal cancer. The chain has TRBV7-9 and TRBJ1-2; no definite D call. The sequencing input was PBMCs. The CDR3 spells CASSLSTLNYGYTF. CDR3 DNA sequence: TGTGCCAGCAGCTTATCCACTCTCAACTATGGCTACACCTTC. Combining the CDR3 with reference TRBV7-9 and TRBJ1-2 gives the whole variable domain DTGVSQNPRHKITKRGQNVTFRCDPISEHNRLYWYRQTLGQGPEFLTYFQNEAQLEKSRLLSDRFSAERPKGSFSTLEIQRTEQGDSAMYLCASSLSTLNYGYTFGSGTRLTVV.